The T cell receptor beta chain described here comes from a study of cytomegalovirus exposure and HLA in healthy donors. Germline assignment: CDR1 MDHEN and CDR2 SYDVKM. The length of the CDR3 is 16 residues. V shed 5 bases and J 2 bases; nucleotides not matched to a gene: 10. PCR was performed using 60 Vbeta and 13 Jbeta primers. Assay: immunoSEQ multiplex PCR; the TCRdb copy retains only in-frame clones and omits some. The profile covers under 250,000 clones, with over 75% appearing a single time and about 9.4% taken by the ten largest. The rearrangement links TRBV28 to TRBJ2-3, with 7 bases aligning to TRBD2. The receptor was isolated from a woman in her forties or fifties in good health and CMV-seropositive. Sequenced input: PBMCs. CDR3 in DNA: TGTGCCAGCAGTCCCGGGCTAGCGGTAGTCACAGATACGCAGTATTTT. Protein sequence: CASSPGLAVVTDTQYF.